Listed below are T cell receptor beta chains from one sample, sequenced in a study of T cell repertoires in cytomegalovirus infection. TCRdb passed the reads through MiXCR, listing each CDR3 protein once. The data show about 830,000 distinct CDR3 sequences, about 30% seen once. Antigen specificity for these receptors is unknown. The source material was cultured CD8+ T cells from PBMCs, sampled from culture after CMV antigen stimulation. The receptor set was obtained from a human donor in good health (CMV status not recorded). Some clones in this sample may be carry-over from other donors' samples. CDR3s include the opening cysteine and the closing phenylalanine or tryptophan. The order of the fields is J gene, clone size, V gene, D gene, CDR3 length, CDR3 DNA, CDR3 protein. The D gene is left open where the match is weak. Size is stated for part of the rows, as once, few or many counts, or as a class when the clone is expanded.

TRBJ2-1,many,TRBV5-1,NA,15,TGCGCCAGCAGCTTGTCCGGGGGCCCGGGCAATGAGCAGTTCTTC,CASSLSGGPGNEQFF
TRBJ2-2,few,TRBV19,NA,15,TGTGCCAGTAAGGACCTCGGGGGGAACACCGGGGAGCTGTTTTTT,CASKDLGGNTGELFF
TRBJ1-1,many,TRBV7-2,TRBD1,17,TGTGCCAGCAGCTCAGATATCAACAGGGGGGTTGACACTGAAGCTTTCTTT,CASSSDINRGVDTEAFF
TRBJ2-1,NA,TRBV7-3,TRBD2,15,TGTGCCAGCAGCCCCGGAGCGGGGGGGGGGTATGAGCAGTTCTTC,CASSPGAGGGYEQFF
TRBJ2-5,many,TRBV6-5,NA,17,TGTGCCAGCACTAGGACTCCCCCTGCCGTGACGGTGGAGACCCAGTACTTC,CASTRTPPAVTVETQYF
TRBJ2-7,NA,TRBV7-9,NA,12,TGTGCCAGCAGCTTATTGCCCTGGGAGCAGTACTTC,CASSLLPWEQYF
TRBJ1-1,few,TRBV18,TRBD1,17,TGTGCCAGCTCGCGCCGGGACAGGGCTCTTCTGGACACTGAAGCTTTCTTT,CASSRRDRALLDTEAFF
TRBJ2-7,NA,TRBV6-2/TRBV6-3,NA,13,TGTGCCAGCAGTTACTTCGACAGGTACGAGCAGTACTTC,CASSYFDRYEQYF
TRBJ1-1,few,TRBV27,NA,13,TGTGCCAGCAGTTTCTTGGGGGCTAATGAAGCTTTCTTT,CASSFLGANEAFF
TRBJ1-4,NA,TRBV4-1,NA,12,TGCGCCAGCAGCCAAGATCCAGGGAAACTGTTTTTT,CASSQDPGKLFF
TRBJ1-5,few,TRBV7-9,NA,18,TGTGCCAGCAGCTTTTACGGCGCAGGAAAGGGTAGCAATCAGCCCCAGCATTTT,CASSFYGAGKGSNQPQHF
TRBJ2-3,NA,TRBV14,TRBD2,16,TGTGCCAGCAGCCAAAATGGCGGGGGGGCCTGGGATACGCAGTATTTT,CASSQNGGGAWDTQYF
TRBJ2-5,once,TRBV7-6,TRBD2,20,TGTGCCAACAGCTTAGTCGCGTTCGCTAGCGGGGGCCGGCCCTTAGAGACCCAGTACTTC,CANSLVAFASGGRPLETQYF
TRBJ2-1,few,TRBV7-8,TRBD2,14,TGTGCCAGCAGCGGGCGGGGGGTTTACAATGAGCAGTTCTTC,CASSGRGVYNEQFF
TRBJ1-6,NA,TRBV4-1,NA,18,TGCGCCAGCAGCCACCGCCCATGGGAAAGCTCCTATAATTCACCCCTCCACTTT,CASSHRPWESSYNSPLHF
TRBJ2-1,NA,TRBV19,NA,15,TGTGCCAGTAGTCCGGCAGCCAACACCTACAATGAGCAGTTCTTC,CASSPAANTYNEQFF
TRBJ1-5,NA,TRBV19,NA,16,TGTGCCAGTAGTATCGGCTGGCAGGACCTCAATCAGCCCCAGCATTTT,CASSIGWQDLNQPQHF
TRBJ2-7,NA,TRBV5-4,NA,17,TGTGCCAGCAGGTCGTCTGGTATGACACAAGACGTCGACGAGCAGTACTTC,CASRSSGMTQDVDEQYF
TRBJ1-1,few,TRBV12-5,NA,15,TGTGCTAGTGGTTTGCCGGGGGGGTTGAACACTGAAGCTTTCTTT,CASGLPGGLNTEAFF